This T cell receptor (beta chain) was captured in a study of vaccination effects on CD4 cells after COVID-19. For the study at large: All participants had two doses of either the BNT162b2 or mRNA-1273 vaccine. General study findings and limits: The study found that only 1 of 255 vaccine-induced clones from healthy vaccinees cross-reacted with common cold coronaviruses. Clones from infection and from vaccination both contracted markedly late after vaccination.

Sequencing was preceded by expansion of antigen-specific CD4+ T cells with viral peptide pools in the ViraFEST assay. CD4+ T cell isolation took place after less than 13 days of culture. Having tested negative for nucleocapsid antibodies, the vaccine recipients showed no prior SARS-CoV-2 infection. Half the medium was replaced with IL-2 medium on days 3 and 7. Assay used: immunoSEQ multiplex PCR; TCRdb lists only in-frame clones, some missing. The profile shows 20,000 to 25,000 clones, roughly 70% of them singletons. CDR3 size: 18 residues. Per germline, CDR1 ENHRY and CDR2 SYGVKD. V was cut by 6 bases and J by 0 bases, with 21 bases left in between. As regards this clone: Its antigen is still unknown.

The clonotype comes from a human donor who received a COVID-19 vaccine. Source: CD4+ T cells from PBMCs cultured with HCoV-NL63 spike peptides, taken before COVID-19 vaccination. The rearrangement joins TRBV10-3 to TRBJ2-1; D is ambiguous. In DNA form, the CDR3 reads TGTGCCATCAGCACACAAGGCCATGTCAGGAGCTCCTACAATGAGCAGTTCTTC. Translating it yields CAISTQGHVRSSYNEQFF.